These T cell receptor beta chains were read from a single sample in a study of cytomegalovirus exposure and HLA in healthy donors. Some clones are missing from TCRdb's copy, which holds only in-frame ones; the method was immunoSEQ multiplex PCR. The sample yields over 150,000 clones, 77% seen once. The sequenced material came from PBMCs. Receptors originate from a woman aged 25-40 years in good health and CMV-seropositive. Both conserved end residues are part of each CDR3. The D gene is left open where the match is weak. Expanded clones are given a class, and other clones once, few, many or no size at all.

>TRBV9|-|TRBJ2-1|TRBD2
TGTGCCAGCAGCCCACAGCGGGAGTCCTACAATGAGCAGTTCTTC
CASSPQRESYNEQFF
>TRBV9|-|TRBJ1-4|TRBD1
TGTGCCAGCAGCGTGGGGGACAGGGACCGGGAAAAACTGTTTTTT
CASSVGDRDREKLFF
>TRBV30|-|TRBJ2-1|TRBD1
TGTGCCTGGAGTGTAGCCAGGGGGTCCTACAATGAGCAGTTCTTC
CAWSVARGSYNEQFF
>TRBV15|-|TRBJ1-5|TRBD1
TGTGCCACCAGCAGGGACCCGCGGGACAGGGCATCTAGCAATCAGCCCCAGCATTTT
CATSRDPRDRASSNQPQHF
>TRBV7-3|-|TRBJ2-5|TRBD2
TGTGCCAGCAGCTTAAAAGGAACGTTAGCGGGAGGGGAGACCCAGTACTTC
CASSLKGTLAGGETQYF
>TRBV2|-|TRBJ2-3|TRBD2
TGTGCTCCTGCTAAGGGACTAGCAGATACGCAGTATTTT
CAPAKGLADTQYF
>TRBV28|-|TRBJ2-7|TRBD2
TGTGCCAGCAGAACGACTAGCGGGAGCTACGAGCAGTACTTC
CASRTTSGSYEQYF
>TRBV14|once|TRBJ2-1|-
TGTGCCAGCAGCCAGAGAAGTAGGGGCTCCTACAATGAGCAGTTCTTC
CASSQRSRGSYNEQFF
>TRBV5-1|-|TRBJ2-5|TRBD1
TGCGCCAGCAGCTTGGGACAGGGCCTTCAAGAGACCCAGTACTTC
CASSLGQGLQETQYF
>TRBV10-3|-|TRBJ2-5|TRBD2
TGTGCCATCAGTGATCTAGCGGGAGCGCAAGGTACCCAGTACTTC
CAISDLAGAQGTQYF
>TRBV11-2|-|TRBJ1-4|-
TGTGCCAGCAGCTTAGCCCGGACAGACCGAACTGAAAAACTGTTTTTT
CASSLARTDRTEKLFF
>TRBV7-2|-|TRBJ1-1|-
TGTGCCAGCAGCTCTCGGGGGGGGGATACTGAAGCTTTCTTT
CASSSRGGDTEAFF
>TRBV28|-|TRBJ2-6|-
TGTGCCAGCAGTCTGGCGGGTCGGGGATCCGGGGCCAACGTCCTGACTTTC
CASSLAGRGSGANVLTF
>TRBV11-2|-|TRBJ2-5|TRBD2
TGTGCCAGCAGCCTATACGCGCCGGGACTAGCGAGAGAGACCCAGTACTTC
CASSLYAPGLARETQYF
>TRBV30|few|TRBJ1-5|-
TGTGCCTCTTCGACCCCAGGGGCTAGTCCTCAGCCCCAGCATTTT
CASSTPGASPQPQHF
>TRBV2|-|TRBJ1-2|TRBD1
TGTGCCAGCAGGGGCTCAGACAGGGGCTATGGCTACACCTTC
CASRGSDRGYGYTF